What follows are 27 T cell receptor beta chains derived from one specimen sequenced in a study of blood T cells in healthy people across ages. A second PCR of about 7 to 12 cycles used a sample-barcoded 5' primer and a J-beta primer mix. TCRdb ran MiXCR on the 5' RACE reads and lists one entry per CDR3 protein. The sample lists over a million distinct CDR3 sequences; around 39% were seen once. Sequencing was performed on blood. The receptors were sampled from a woman younger than 30 in good health.

This clonotype was seen a few times. The chain combines TRBV6-1 with TRBJ2-3; D not resolved. The CDR3 length is 14 residues. Germline-derived CDR1 and CDR2 are MNHNS and SASEGT. Trimming pared 2 bases from V and 5 bases from J, leaving 11 bases between. CDR3 coding DNA: TGTGCCAGCAGTGAACACAACTGGGGAGATACGCAGTATTTT. Protein: CASSEHNWGDTQYF.

V gene TRBV2 combines with J gene TRBJ2-4, with 8 positions matching TRBD1. The DNA end is a closer match to TRBJ2-7, so the J assignment may be wrong. Germline V lookup: CDR1 SNHLY, CDR2 FYNNEI. The CDR3 loop spans 14 amino acids. This chain's CDR3 is CASRRTGPSYEQYF. CDR3 DNA sequence: TGTGCCAGCAGGAGGACAGGGCCGTCCTACGAGCAGTACTTC.

The V call is TRBV5-1, the J call TRBJ2-5; the D gene is possibly TRBD1 (5 bases). V shed 3 bases and J shed 4 bases, with 16 bases lying between them. The CDR3 runs 15 residues. Germline CDR1 and CDR2: SGHRS and YFSETQ. CDR3 loop: CASSSQAAGGETQYF. CDR3 nucleotides: TGCGCCAGCAGCTCACAGGCGGCAGGCGGAGAGACCCAGTACTTC.

The chain links TRBV5-1 to TRBJ2-3; D is uncertain. This CDR3 has 14 residues. V was shortened by 0 bases and J by 2 bases, with 7 bases between the two germline ends. Germline CDR1 reads SGHRS; CDR2 reads YFSETQ. The CDR3: CASSLDQVTDTQYF. Here the CDR3 DNA reads TGCGCCAGCAGCTTGGACCAGGTCACAGATACGCAGTATTTT.

This sequence joins TRBV15 and TRBJ2-7; D gene uncertain. The tail of the sequence fits TRBJ2-5 better, so the J call may be wrong. The CDR3 is made up of 15 amino acids. Germline CDR1 reads LNHNV; CDR2 reads YYDKDF (reference sequence). The CDR3 is CATSKERQARETQYF. As DNA, the CDR3 is TGTGCCACCAGCAAGGAGAGGCAGGCCCGGGAGACCCAGTACTTC.

The rearrangement links TRBV3-1 to TRBJ2-1; D is possibly TRBD1 or TRBD2 (5 bases each). The CDR3 has 20 amino acids. Trimming took 4 bases from V and 0 from J, leaving 25 bases between them. The germline V gene encodes CDR1 LGHDT and CDR2 YNNKEL (reference sequence). The CDR3 is CASSRGTRGPEDISYNEQFF. CDR3 nucleotides: TGTGCCAGCAGCCGGGGGACCCGGGGCCCGGAGGACATCTCCTACAATGAGCAGTTCTTC.

V is TRBV27 and J is TRBJ1-4; tentative D call: TRBD1 (6 bases). Trimming pared 1 base from V and 7 bases from J, leaving 10 bases between. From germline, CDR1 is MNHEY and CDR2 SMNVEV (reference sequence). This CDR3 spans 14 amino acids. Here the CDR3 reads CASSLWGGGEKLFF. The CDR3 nucleotides are TGTGCCAGCAGTTTATGGGGGGGCGGTGAAAAACTGTTTTTT.

A few counts support this clonotype. This chain joins TRBV7-9 and TRBJ1-1, with D possibly matching TRBD1 (5 bases). CDR1 SEHNR and CDR2 FQNEAQ come from the germline V gene (reference sequence). This CDR3 has 16 amino acids. Trimming took 1 base from V and 2 from J, leaving 14 bases between them. This chain's CDR3 is CASSLEVGGINTEAFF. In DNA, the CDR3 is TGTGCCAGCAGCTTAGAGGTTGGGGGGATCAACACTGAAGCTTTCTTT.

This clonotype was seen a handful of times. The chain carries TRBV6-5 and TRBJ2-5, with 9 bases aligning to TRBD1. The DNA end lines up better with TRBJ2-7; the J call may be wrong. Germline CDR1 is MNHEY and CDR2 is SVGAGI. This CDR3 spans 16 amino acids. CDR3 DNA sequence: TGTGCCAGCAGTTACTCGCTGGACAGGGGTGTCTACGAGCAGTACTTC. Protein: CASSYSLDRGVYEQYF.

This clonotype was detected only a few times. The V and J genes are TRBV12-3 or TRBV12-4 and TRBJ2-7; D remains unclear. The V gene lost 5 bases and the J gene lost 3 bases, with 8 bases spanning the gap. The CDR3 is made up of 12 amino acids. CDR3 residues: CASSTQVYEQYF. CDR3 DNA: TGTGCCAGCAGTACCCAGGTCTACGAGCAGTACTTC.

This clonotype was picked up a small number of times. J is TRBJ2-1 and V is TRBV27; D is unclear. Per germline, CDR1 MNHEY and CDR2 SMNVEV (reference sequence). The CDR3 extends over 16 amino acids. V was pared by 0 bases and J by 1 base, with 10 bases between. The CDR3 spells CASSLSSLGSYNEQFF. As DNA, the CDR3 is TGTGCCAGCAGTTTATCCAGCCTTGGGTCCTACAATGAGCAGTTCTTC.

To note about this clonotype: It may be a read error: a sequence one base away is much more abundant. This sequence joins TRBV29-1 and TRBJ2-5; D might be TRBD1 or TRBD2, each matching 6 bases. The CDR3 runs to 14 residues. Germline CDR1 and CDR2: SQVTM and ANQGSEA. The CDR3 protein is CGAKKGGSQETQYF. CDR3 DNA: TGCGGCGCCAAGAAGGGGGGTTCACAAGAGACCCAGTACTTC. Variable domain in full (rest from reference TRBV29-1 and TRBJ2-5): SAVISQKPSRDICQRGTSLTIQCQVDSQVTMMFWYRQQPGQSLTLIATANQGSEATYESGFVIDKFPISRPNLTFSTLTVSNMSPEDSSIYLCGAKKGGSQETQYFGPGTRLLVL.

About this clonotype: Since a much larger clone is just one base distant, this may be a read error. The genes are TRBV20-1 and TRBJ2-1; D uncertain. The better agreement between TRBJ2-7 and the DNA end casts doubt on the J call. CDR1 and CDR2 from the germline V gene are DFQATT and SNEGSKA (reference sequence). The CDR3 is 14 residues long. CDR3 nucleotide sequence: TGCAGTGCTAGAGATACGAGCTCCTACAATGAGCAGTACTTC. It translates to CSARDTSSYNEQYF.

The V call is TRBV4-1, the J call TRBJ2-2; D uncertain. Germline-derived CDR1 and CDR2 are MGHRA and YSYEKL. There are 14 residues in the CDR3. The V gene lost 0 bases and the J gene lost 9 bases, with 11 bases spanning the gap. The CDR3 is CASSQDGVTRELFF. The CDR3 DNA follows: TGCGCCAGCAGCCAAGATGGAGTAACGCGGGAGCTGTTTTTT.

This chain joins TRBV5-1 and TRBJ2-7; no clear D. Trimming took off 3 bases at V and 3 bases at J, with 10 bases between the two ends. The V gene's germline CDR1 is SGHRS and CDR2 YFSETQ. The CDR3 is 13 residues long. The CDR3 reads CASSSEQYYEQYF. Here the CDR3 DNA reads TGCGCCAGCAGCTCTGAACAATACTACGAGCAGTACTTC.

The chain links TRBV3-1 to TRBJ2-7; D might be TRBD1 or TRBD2, each matching 6 bases. The CDR3 sequence is 14 residues long. Looked up from germline, CDR1 is LGHDT and CDR2 is YNNKEL (reference sequence). V gave up 1 base and J gave up 6 bases, with 13 bases separating them. Written as DNA, the CDR3 is TGTGCCAGCAGCCAAGGGAGACTAGGGGGCGAGCAGTACTTC. Its protein product is CASSQGRLGGEQYF.

Notes on this clonotype: One end of the junction varies from germline; a read error may be responsible. This sequence joins TRBV10-3 and TRBJ2-7; 11 nucleotides match TRBD2. The CDR3 extends over 16 amino acids. From germline, CDR1 is ENHRY and CDR2 SYGVKD. The CDR3 DNA sequence: TGTGCCATCGGTGAGTTTGGGACTAGCGGAGCCTACGAGCAGTACTTC. The encoded protein is CAIGEFGTSGAYEQYF.

This rearrangement joins TRBV20-1 to TRBJ2-1, with D tentatively TRBD2 (6 bases). V shed 2 bases and J shed 3 bases, with 17 bases lying between them. The germline gives CDR1 DFQATT, CDR2 SNEGSKA (reference sequence). The CDR3 runs to 16 residues. The CDR3 loop reads CSARLAPPGDYNEQFF. CDR3 sequence (DNA): TGCAGTGCTAGACTGGCCCCGCCGGGAGACTACAATGAGCAGTTCTTC.

V gene TRBV20-1 combines with J gene TRBJ1-5; D is perhaps TRBD1 (5 bases). CDR1 and CDR2 (germline): DFQATT, SNEGSKA (reference sequence). The CDR3 is 14 amino acids. Deletions cut 3 bases from V and 6 bases from J, with 15 bases between. DNA for the CDR3: TGCAGTGCTAGGAAAGTCGGGGCCGGTCAGCCCCAGCATTTT. This encodes CSARKVGAGQPQHF.

The chain carries TRBV20-1 and TRBJ2-5; D is undetermined. CDR1 DFQATT and CDR2 SNEGSKA come from the germline V gene (reference sequence). V was pared by 0 bases and J by 11 bases, with 10 bases between. The CDR3 sequence is 11 residues long. For the CDR3, the DNA is TGCAGTGCTAGAGATAAGGACGTGCAGTACTTC. This translates into CSARDKDVQYF.

This chain links TRBV12-3 or TRBV12-4 with TRBJ2-5, with D possibly matching TRBD2 (5 bases). The CDR3 consists of 15 residues. Trimming shortened V by 3 bases and J by 5 bases, and 16 bases separated the two germline ends. CDR3 nucleotide sequence: TGTGCCAGCAGTTTGGAGGACCTAGTTGGGGAGACCCAGTACTTC. Translation: CASSLEDLVGETQYF.

This clonotype was recorded a few times. This chain connects TRBV15 to TRBJ2-5; 14 bases map to TRBD2. Germline lookup yields CDR1 LNHNV and CDR2 YYDKDF (reference sequence). Trimming took 3 bases from V and 11 from J; bases not matched to a gene: 23. There are 20 residues in the CDR3. The CDR3 sequence: CATSRDDGTSGRRFDNEQYF. CDR3 in DNA: TGTGCCACCAGCAGGGATGACGGGACTAGCGGGAGAAGGTTCGACAATGAGCAGTACTTC.

With regard to this clonotype: One end of the junction is discordant with germline, which a read error may explain. This chain joins TRBV14 and TRBJ1-6; D unclear. From germline, CDR1 is SGHDN and CDR2 FVKESK. This CDR3 is built from 14 residues. CDR3 nucleotide sequence: TGTGCCAGCAGCTGGACTGGAGGCAATTCACCCCTCTACTTT. This codes for CASSWTGGNSPLYF.

With respect to this clonotype: The junction shows a germline mismatch at one end, possibly a read error. This rearrangement joins TRBV5-1 to TRBJ2-5; 7 bases are shared with TRBD1. CDR1 is SGHRS, CDR2 YFSETQ, per germline. CDR3 length: 15 residues. The CDR3 protein is CAGSQTGATQETQYF. DNA of the CDR3: TGCGCCGGCAGCCAAACAGGGGCTACTCAAGAGACCCAGTACTTC.

This clonotype was detected a few times. V is TRBV6-6 and J is TRBJ2-3, with D uncertain. The CDR3 is made up of 14 amino acids. Deletions cut 6 bases from V and 1 base from J, with 11 bases between. Germline V gene sequence: CDR1 MNHNY, CDR2 SVGAGI (reference sequence). DNA of the CDR3: TGTGCCAGCAGCGAACCGGCGCGCACAGATACGCAGTATTTT. Translated, it gives CASSEPARTDTQYF.

For this clonotype: At one of its ends the junction is not consistent with the germline gene, which may arise from a read error. The V call is TRBV18, the J call TRBJ1-1; the D gene is possibly TRBD1 (5 bases). Germline V gene data show CDR1 as KGHSH and CDR2 as LQKENI. The CDR3 is made up of 13 amino acids. CDR3 amino acids: CATSPGMNTEAFF. DNA of the CDR3: TGTGCCACCTCACCAGGGATGAACACTGAAGCTTTCTTT.

V and J are TRBV18 and TRBJ1-2, with TRBD1 matching over 10 bases. Trimming cost V 3 bases and J 4 bases; bases outside gene matches: 2. The CDR3 extends over 14 amino acids. The germline CDR1 and CDR2 sequences are KGHSH and LQKENI. Here the CDR3 DNA reads TGTGCCAGCTCACCTGACAGGGGGCCCTATGGCTACACCTTC. It encodes CASSPDRGPYGYTF.